This T cell receptor (beta chain) appears in the sequencing data of a study of molecular identifiers for immune sequencing clone quantification. One entry per CDR3 protein results from TCRdb running MiXCR on the PCR reads. The sample includes about half a million distinct CDR3 sequences, 20% to 25% of them seen just once. The CDR3 totals 14 residues. Germline V gene sequence: CDR1 DFQATT, CDR2 SNEGSKA (reference sequence). Trimming took 3 bases from V and 0 from J, leaving 11 bases between them. In this sample, this clonotype turned up a few times. The rearrangement joins TRBV20-1 to TRBJ1-1; no clear D. The sequencing sample was made of naive CD8+ T cells from blood, with Jurkat cell RNA spiked in. The sample's subset: FACS-sorted CD8+CD4-CCR7+CD45RA+ naive T cells. This sequence originates from a human donor in good health. Some libraries in this study had Jurkat cell RNA spiked in. CDR3 nucleotides: TGCAGTGCTAGGGGTATCCGGGTGAACACTGAAGCTTTCTTT. This sequence encodes CSARGIRVNTEAFF.